This T cell receptor beta chain was sequenced for a study of T cell responses to AZD1222 COVID-19 vaccine. Notes on the study in general: The donors showed a predominance of white British ancestry and of females, with possible underestimation of clonal diversity. Seropositive AZD1222 recipients at baseline numbered only 5 to 7.

Comments on this clone: Its antigen is not identified.

The CDR3 is made up of 17 amino acids. Germline CDR1 is MGHRA and CDR2 is YSYEKL. V lost 0 bases and J lost 1, with 15 bases in between. The table came from immunoSEQ multiplex PCR; TCRdb's copy has only in-frame clones and leaves some out. The sample includes around 120,000 clones, around nine tenths of them seen just once. This chain connects TRBV4-1 to TRBJ1-2, with D hard to call. The sequence was collected from an adult in good health. The sequenced sample was peripheral blood, obtained on day 0 of MenACWY control vaccination. The CDR3 DNA is TGCGCCAGCAGCCAAGATGATGACACAGATCTTAACTATGGCTACACCTTC. It encodes CASSQDDDTDLNYGYTF.